Below are 3 T cell receptor beta chains sequenced from a single sample in a study of CD8+ T cells in alopecia areata. Sequencing used cDNA as its template, made by extracting RNA and reverse transcribing it. Only in-frame clones appear in the TCRdb table, and some are missing; sequencing was by immunoSEQ multiplex PCR. The sample records about 180,000 clones, roughly 46% being singletons. Treatment specified: oral pan-JAK inhibitor, 5-10 mg twice daily. The material sequenced was CD8+ T cells sorted from blood, taken at week 52, from a patient treated with tofacitinib. Receptor source: a human donor with alopecia areata.

This clone has a single count. Additional DNA sequences in this sample encode the identical CDR3. The chain carries TRBV5-6 and TRBJ2-7, with a possible D match to TRBD1 (5 bases). V was trimmed by 0 bases and J by 4 bases, leaving 8 bases between them. There are 13 residues in the CDR3. CDR1 is SGHDT, CDR2 YYEEEE, per germline. The CDR3 spells CASSLGQSYEQYF. The DNA for the CDR3 is TGTGCCAGCAGCTTGGGACAGTCTTACGAGCAGTACTTC.

The rearrangement uses TRBV30 and TRBJ1-2; 10 bases line up with TRBD1. The V and J ends lost 0 bases and 3 bases, in that order; junction bases with no gene match: 1. Germline CDR1 and CDR2: GTSNPN and SVGIG (reference sequence). The CDR3 contains 14 residues. CDR3 nucleotide sequence: TGTGCCTGGAGTGTGGGGACAGGGGACTATGGCTACACCTTC. Its translation: CAWSVGTGDYGYTF.

This clone appeared a few times. This rearrangement joins TRBV6-1 to TRBJ1-2, with D possibly matching TRBD1 (6 bases). The CDR3 runs 14 residues. Germline CDR1 reads MNHNS; CDR2 reads SASEGT. With 5 bases removed from V and 0 bases from J, the gap between germline ends came to 10 bases. CDR3 amino acids: CASSTRTANYGYTF. The DNA of the CDR3 is TGTGCCAGCAGTACTCGGACAGCTAACTATGGCTACACCTTC.